This entry is about one TCR beta chain. Antigen specificity is unknown. These data are taken from a study of shared clonotypes between healthy human individuals. The wider study: Three plates were used per donor for CD4 naive, three for CD4 memory, two for CD8 naive and one for CD8 memory. Study-wide points: Of the naive CD4 clonotypes, roughly 5% were shared across several donors. Relative to clonotypes present in all four donors, those not shared had lower generation probabilities.

The table came from immunoSEQ multiplex PCR; TCRdb's copy has only in-frame clones and leaves some out. Altogether 1.6 million or so clones are present, roughly 96% being singletons, with the ten largest covering over 1%. Study donors comprised healthy, HIV-negative adults devoid of recent acute infection or vaccination. This CDR3 spans 15 amino acids. Germline CDR1 and CDR2: MGHRA and YSYEKL. The J segment lost 6 bases and the V segment lost 1 base, leaving 8 bases of the junction unmatched. Sequenced input: naive CD4+ T cells sorted from blood. Subset described: CD45RA+ positively selected. The chain links TRBV4-1 to TRBJ2-7, with 8 bases lining up with TRBD2. The clonotype originates from a man in his thirties or forties in good health. CDR3 nucleotide sequence: TGCGCCAGCAGCCAAGTACGAGCGGGAGTTGTCGAGCAGTACTTC. Its protein product is CASSQVRAGVVEQYF.